What follows are 20 T cell receptor beta chains derived from one specimen sequenced in a study of CD8+CD57+ T cells in acquired aplastic anemia (dated by TCRdb to 2017 to 2018). This sample was sequenced with an Illumina HiSeq 2000. TCR beta VDJ combination and CDR3 sequence profiling used genomic DNA as the template. Through fastp at Q25 and MiXCR, TCRdb rebuilt clones from the public reads, retaining in-frame beta chains. Each CDR3 protein gets just one entry, which takes the most common genes and DNA from the rows behind it. Counted in this sample were hundreds of thousands of distinct CDR3 sequences; approximately 32% of them appeared once. The ten largest clonotypes hold roughly 0.89% of the sample. Flow cytometry had shown CD8+CD57+ cell expansion in the patients selected for sequencing. The sample consisted of sorted CD4+, CD8+, or CD8+CD57+ T cells (not recorded which) from PBMCs. All receptors come from a human donor with aplastic anemia.

Only a few counts were recorded for this clonotype. CDR3 residues: CASNSGGGRIDTQYF. The CDR3 nucleotides read TGCGCCAGCAATAGCGGCGGGGGGCGTATAGATACGCAGTATTTT. This chain connects TRBV5-1 to TRBJ2-3, with 8 bases matching TRBD2. CDR1 is SGHRS, CDR2 YFSETQ, per germline. Trimming took 6 bases from V and 5 from J; bases not matched to a gene: 11. CDR3 length equals 15 residues.

The chain has TRBV29-1 and TRBJ1-4, with 7 nucleotides matching TRBD1. Germline assignment: CDR1 SQVTM and CDR2 ANQGSEA. This CDR3 is built from 13 residues. The V and J ends lost 7 bases and 7 bases, in that order; junction bases with no gene match: 9. CDR3 residues: CSAQGVGGEKLFF. CDR3 DNA: TGCAGCGCCCAGGGGGTCGGAGGTGAAAAACTGTTTTTT.

V is TRBV20-1 and J is TRBJ1-1, with a possible D match to TRBD1 (5 bases). V lost 4 bases, J lost 1 base, and 13 bases lay in between. CDR1 is DFQATT and CDR2 is SNEGSKA in the germline V gene (reference sequence). The CDR3 covers 14 residues. In DNA, the CDR3 is TGCAGTGCTACGAGCCCCGGGGCGAACACTGAAGCTTTCTTT. It translates to CSATSPGANTEAFF.

This clonotype appeared a few times. The rearrangement joins TRBV10-3 to TRBJ2-1; D may be TRBD1 or TRBD2 (6 bases each). The germline V and J ends were trimmed by 8 bases and 7 bases, with 27 bases remaining between them. The CDR3 is 17 residues long. The germline V gene encodes CDR1 ENHRY and CDR2 SYGVKD. The CDR3: CAIAVGGSMPTRNEQFF. DNA of the CDR3: TGTGCCATCGCTGTGGGGGGCTCAATGCCGACCCGGAATGAGCAGTTCTTC.

The chain carries TRBV9 and TRBJ2-5; D perhaps matches TRBD2 (7 bases). Germline lookup yields CDR1 SGDLS and CDR2 YYNGEE. Trimming removed 0 bases from V and 2 bases from J, with 17 bases in between. This CDR3 region has 17 residues. CDR3 DNA: TGTGCCAGCAGCGTAGATGCCGGGCGGGGGCAACAAGAGACCCAGTACTTC. Its translation is CASSVDAGRGQQETQYF.

This chain uses TRBV2 with TRBJ1-2; no reliable D call. This CDR3 spans 13 amino acids. Trimming pared 10 bases from V and 8 bases from J, leaving 20 bases between. Germline loops: CDR1 SNHLY, CDR2 FYNNEI. CDR3 sequence (DNA): TGTGCCACTATAACTCAGCGTTCCGGGGGCTACACCTTC. Protein sequence: CATITQRSGGYTF.

This clonotype showed up just once. A clone one base away is much larger, so this may be a read error. This sequence joins TRBV2 and TRBJ2-2; the match to TRBD1 covers 7 bases. This CDR3 spans 15 amino acids. Germline V gene lookup returns CDR1 SNHLY and CDR2 FYNNEI. CDR3 loop: CAGSTTGIYTGELFF. CDR3 coding DNA: TGTGCCGGCAGTACGACAGGGATCTACACCGGGGAGCTGTTTTTT.

This clonotype was recorded a few times. The V gene is TRBV9, the J gene TRBJ1-5; TRBD1 might be the D (6 bases). Germline values: CDR1 SGDLS, CDR2 YYNGEE. Trimming pared 5 bases from V and 9 bases from J, leaving 18 bases between. The CDR3 covers 14 residues. In nucleotides, the CDR3 is TGTGCCAGCAGTTCAGGGGAGAGACGTGGGCCCCAGCATTTT. Translating it yields CASSSGERRGPQHF.

The rearrangement joins TRBV5-1 to TRBJ2-3; D possibly corresponds to TRBD2 (7 bases). In germline, CDR1 is SGHRS, CDR2 YFSETQ. The CDR3 spans 14 residues. Trimming cost V 2 bases and J 5 bases, with 12 bases left between them. CDR3 in amino acids: CASSFRGGGDTQYF. The DNA of the CDR3 is TGCGCCAGCAGCTTTCGAGGGGGGGGAGATACGCAGTATTTT.

This clonotype was counted many times. The chain uses TRBV24-1 and TRBJ2-1; TRBD2 matches at 11 bases. With V trimmed by 4 bases and J by 5 bases, 6 bases remained unmatched. Germline V gene sequence: CDR1 KGHDR, CDR2 SFDVKD. This CDR3 is built from 16 residues. The CDR3, as DNA: TGTGCCACCAGTGACCGACTAGCGGGAACTCACAATGAGCAGTTCTTC. Its protein product is CATSDRLAGTHNEQFF.

The J gene is TRBJ1-2, the V gene TRBV10-3, with 9 bases matching TRBD1. This CDR3 contains 14 residues. J gave up 3 bases and V 10 bases, and 9 bases lay outside the gene matches. Germline CDR1 and CDR2: ENHRY and SYGVKD. CDR3 nucleotides: TGTGCCAGCAGGGGCGGGACAGGGCACTATGGCTACACCTTC. It yields the protein CASRGGTGHYGYTF.

The chain uses TRBV6-2 or TRBV6-3 and TRBJ1-1; D uncertain. Germline V lookup: CDR1 MNHEY, CDR2 SVGEGT. The CDR3 is 17 residues long. V lost 2 bases and J lost 2, with 18 bases in between. This CDR3 is CASSYETPVTLNTEAFF. Written as DNA, the CDR3 is TGTGCCAGCAGTTACGAGACACCCGTCACTTTAAACACTGAAGCTTTCTTT.

The CDR3 DNA sequence: TGTGCTAGCGGGCTCTCCGCGGGAGTAAGGGATGAGCAGTTCTTC. Translation: CASGLSAGVRDEQFF. The chain combines TRBV9 with TRBJ2-1; 7 nucleotides align to TRBD2. The CDR3 has 15 amino acids. Germline lookup yields CDR1 SGDLS and CDR2 YYNGEE.

This clonotype was detected many times. The chain joins TRBV10-3 to TRBJ2-2, with TRBD2 matching 7 bases. CDR1 ENHRY and CDR2 SYGVKD come from the germline V gene. V trimming: 8 bases; J trimming: 0 bases; junction bases outside the gene matches: 6. The CDR3 totals 15 residues. The CDR3 DNA is TGTGCCATCGGGTGGGAGGGTGCGAACACCGGGGAGCTGTTTTTT. Its protein is CAIGWEGANTGELFF.

This clonotype was counted at least ten times. V usage is TRBV2 and J usage is TRBJ1-3; weak D call: TRBD1 (5 bases). Trimming stripped 1 base from V and 3 bases from J, with 19 bases between. The CDR3 extends over 18 amino acids. Germline CDR1 reads SNHLY; CDR2 reads FYNNEI. Here the CDR3 DNA reads TGTGCCAGCAGTGAAGGAATGGGGCTTCGGGGGATTGGAAACACCATATATTTT. Translating it yields CASSEGMGLRGIGNTIYF. Based on the CDR3 plus reference TRBV2 and TRBJ1-3, the full variable domain is EPEVTQTPSHQVTQMGQEVILRCVPISNHLYFYWYRQILGQKVEFLVSFYNNEISEKSEIFDDQFSVERPDGSNFTLKIRSTKLEDSAMYFCASSEGMGLRGIGNTIYFGEGSWLTVV.

The V gene is TRBV5-1, the J gene TRBJ2-7, with D perhaps being TRBD1 or TRBD2 (7 bases each). This CDR3 has 18 residues. Trimming left V 0 bases short and J 2 bases short, with 21 bases between. Germline V gene lookup returns CDR1 SGHRS and CDR2 YFSETQ. Written as DNA, the CDR3 is TGCGCCAGCAGCTTGGTATTACAGCGGGACAGTCTTACCTACGAGCAGTACTTC. As protein: CASSLVLQRDSLTYEQYF.

The chain joins TRBV19 to TRBJ1-2; the match to TRBD1 covers 9 bases. The junction had 4 bases not matched to a gene; V was cut back by 11 bases and J by 6 bases. The CDR3 consists of 11 residues. In germline, CDR1 is LNHDA, CDR2 SQIVND (reference sequence). CDR3 region: CAVRDRDGYTF. The CDR3 DNA follows: TGTGCCGTCCGGGACAGGGATGGCTACACCTTC.

There are a few counts of this clonotype. The chain uses TRBV2 and TRBJ2-7; TRBD2 matches 9 bases. J lost 12 bases, V lost 7 bases, and 16 bases had no gene match. Per germline, CDR1 SNHLY and CDR2 FYNNEI. The CDR3 loop spans 14 amino acids. The CDR3, as DNA: TGTGCCAGCACCCCCTCGGGGACTAGCCCTCGGGGGTACTTC. Its protein is CASTPSGTSPRGYF.

The V gene is TRBV15, the J gene TRBJ2-7; 7 bases agree with TRBD1. Unmatched junction bases numbered 11, after V lost 3 bases and J lost 3 bases. CDR3 length: 16 amino acids. Germline loops: CDR1 LNHNV, CDR2 YYDKDF (reference sequence). Here the CDR3 DNA reads TGTGCCACCAGCAGCGACCTTAACAGGGGCTTCTACGAGCAGTACTTC. This sequence encodes CATSSDLNRGFYEQYF.

This clonotype was recorded at least ten times. The rearrangement joins TRBV6-5 to TRBJ2-7; 9 positions match TRBD1. Looked up from germline, CDR1 is MNHEY and CDR2 is SVGAGI. V trimming: 5 bases; J trimming: 6 bases; junction bases outside the gene matches: 2. This CDR3 spans 12 amino acids. The CDR3 DNA is TGTGCCAGCAGTCGGACAGGGGTCGAGCAGTACTTC. Amino acid sequence: CASSRTGVEQYF.